Listed below are T cell receptor beta chains from one sample, sequenced in a study of T cell clonotyping in hematopoietic cell transplantation. Profiling relied on immunoSEQ multiplex PCR, and the TCRdb table lists in-frame clones only, not all of them. The table records about 26,000 clones, more than 65% of them present only once. This specimen was peripheral blood mononuclear cells, taken before stem cell transplant. The receptor source for this set is a woman aged 60-75 years with acute myeloid leukemia. Some clones in this sample may be carry-over from other donors' samples. Each CDR3 is given with its conserved first and last residue. D genes are given only for firm matches. Size values are once, few and many counts, or a class for expanded clones, and some rows have none.

D gene	V gene	J gene	clone size	CDR3 protein	CDR3 DNA
-	TRBV7-9	TRBJ1-3	-	CASSERNTIYF	TGTGCCAGCAGCGAAAGAAACACCATATATTTT
TRBD2	TRBV19	TRBJ2-3	-	CASSRLAGGPDTQYF	TGTGCCAGTAGTAGACTAGCGGGAGGCCCAGATACGCAGTATTTT
-	TRBV25-1	TRBJ2-4	once	CASSEYGGFYNKNIQYF	TGTGCCAGCAGTGAATATGGCGGGTTTTATAACAAAAACATTCAGTACTTC
-	TRBV9	TRBJ1-1	-	CASSVGPGWASNTEAFF	TGTGCCAGCAGCGTAGGACCGGGGTGGGCTAGCAACACTGAAGCTTTCTTT
TRBD2	TRBV5-1	TRBJ2-7	-	CASSETFTSGDYEQYF	TGCGCCAGCAGCGAAACCTTCACTAGCGGGGACTACGAGCAGTACTTC
-	TRBV5-1	TRBJ1-6	-	CASSLTSNSPLHF	TGCGCCAGCAGCCTAACCAGTAATTCACCCCTCCACTTT
-	TRBV21-1	TRBJ2-7	-	CASSKDGTYEQYF	TGTGCCAGCAGCAAAGACGGGACCTACGAGCAGTACTTC
TRBD2	TRBV11-1	TRBJ2-7	-	CASSRRGLAGLEQYF	TGTGCCAGCAGCAGACGGGGACTAGCGGGGCTCGAGCAGTACTTC
-	TRBV7-2	TRBJ2-7	-	CASSLAGGSYEQYF	TGTGCCAGCAGCTTAGCCGGAGGGAGCTACGAGCAGTACTTC
TRBD2	TRBV19	TRBJ2-7	-	CASSIDLPAGATHEQYF	TGTGCCAGTAGTATAGATCTTCCGGCGGGAGCCACCCACGAGCAGTACTTC
-	TRBV6-6	TRBJ1-1	-	CASSGPGTKNEAFF	TGTGCCAGCAGTGGCCCCGGGACAAAGAATGAAGCTTTCTTT
-	TRBV6-5	TRBJ1-1	-	CASSYDGNTEAFF	TGTGCCAGCAGTTACGACGGGAACACTGAAGCTTTCTTT
-	TRBV27	TRBJ1-1	-	CASTRGTEAFF	TGTGCCAGCACAAGGGGCACTGAAGCTTTCTTT
TRBD1	TRBV6-5	TRBJ1-2	-	CASRTPGGYGYTF	TGTGCCAGCAGGACCCCAGGGGGCTATGGCTACACCTTC
-	TRBV6-5	TRBJ2-5	-	CASSRGPSRQETQYF	TGTGCCAGCAGTCGTGGGCCCAGTAGGCAAGAGACCCAGTACTTC
-	TRBV29-1	TRBJ1-5	medium-sized	CSVEEESNQPQHF	TGCAGCGTTGAAGAGGAAAGCAATCAGCCCCAGCATTTT
TRBD1	TRBV10-2	TRBJ2-7	few	CASSLQGAYEQYF	TGCGCCAGCAGCCTACAGGGGGCGTACGAGCAGTACTTC
-	TRBV6-4	TRBJ2-2	-	CASKPQWNTGELFF	TGTGCCAGCAAACCACAGTGGAACACCGGGGAGCTGTTTTTT
TRBD1	TRBV11-2	TRBJ2-3	-	CASSLGGNRGHITDTQYF	TGTGCCAGCAGCTTAGGGGGGAACAGGGGGCACATCACAGATACGCAGTATTTT
-	TRBV7-3	TRBJ1-1	-	CASSFKGGTEAFF	TGTGCCAGCAGCTTTAAGGGAGGAACTGAAGCTTTCTTT
TRBD1	TRBV10-3	TRBJ2-7	-	CAITGTDSGYEQYF	TGTGCCATCACAGGGACAGATTCGGGCTACGAGCAGTACTTC
-	TRBV7-2	TRBJ1-1	few	CASSLGGDTEAFF	TGTGCCAGCAGCTTAGGGGGGGACACTGAAGCTTTCTTT
TRBD1	TRBV27	TRBJ1-6	few	CASSLWARDSWAPLHF	TGTGCCAGCAGTTTGTGGGCTCGGGACAGTTGGGCACCCCTCCACTTT
-	TRBV27	TRBJ2-2	-	CASRRVGAGELFF	TGTGCCAGCAGGCGGGTGGGGGCCGGGGAGCTGTTTTTT
TRBD2	TRBV9	TRBJ2-2	-	CASNRLAGGSNTGELFF	TGTGCCAGCAACCGACTAGCGGGGGGGTCGAACACCGGGGAGCTGTTTTTT
-	TRBV5-6	TRBJ2-7	once	CASSSVYEQYF	TGTGCCAGCAGCTCAGTTTACGAGCAGTACTTC
TRBD1	TRBV5-1	TRBJ1-1	-	CASSLNTGANTEAFF	TGCGCCAGCAGCTTGAACACAGGGGCGAACACTGAAGCTTTCTTT
TRBD1	TRBV28	TRBJ1-1	-	CASSRGRNTEAFF	TGTGCCAGCAGTAGGGGGCGGAACACTGAAGCTTTCTTT
TRBD2	TRBV5-6	TRBJ2-1	-	CASSPGTSGSPGRFF	TGTGCCAGCAGCCCAGGGACTAGCGGGAGCCCCGGTCGGTTCTTC
TRBD2	TRBV10-3	TRBJ2-3	-	CAISTGTSGRADTQYF	TGTGCCATCAGTACGGGGACTAGCGGTAGGGCAGATACGCAGTATTTT
TRBD2	TRBV2	TRBJ2-2	-	CASSKLSLAGGSTGELFF	TGTGCCAGCAGCAAACTCTCACTAGCGGGGGGGAGCACCGGGGAGCTGTTTTTT
TRBD1	TRBV6-6	TRBJ2-7	-	CASSSPGQGTYEQYF	TGTGCCAGCAGTTCTCCGGGACAGGGGACCTACGAGCAGTACTTC
-	TRBV4-2	TRBJ2-7	-	CASSQGAGDSEEQYF	TGTGCCAGCAGCCAAGGGGCCGGGGACTCGGAGGAGCAGTACTTC
-	TRBV28	TRBJ2-3	-	CASSLTADTQYF	TGTGCCAGCAGTTTGACGGCGGATACGCAGTATTTT
-	TRBV20-1	TRBJ2-7	-	CSARRQGEQYF	TGCAGTGCCCGAAGGCAAGGCGAGCAGTACTTC
TRBD2	TRBV7-9	TRBJ2-2	few	CASSLGGSGTGELFF	TGTGCCAGCAGCTTAGGCGGGAGCGGGACCGGGGAGCTGTTTTTT
-	TRBV29-1	TRBJ2-1	-	CSVASRNEQFF	TGCAGCGTTGCCTCGCGAAATGAGCAGTTCTTC
-	TRBV11-2	TRBJ1-1	-	CASSFALNTEAFF	TGTGCCAGCAGCTTCGCGCTTAACACTGAAGCTTTCTTT
-	TRBV6-1	TRBJ1-6	-	CASSGAGTLGSPLHF	TGTGCCAGCAGTGGGGCAGGTACCCTAGGTTCACCCCTCCACTTT
-	TRBV4-3	TRBJ2-7	-	CASSQERASMYEQYF	TGCGCCAGCAGCCAAGAAAGGGCGTCGATGTACGAGCAGTACTTC
-	TRBV19	TRBJ1-1	-	CASKIRGTPMNTEAFF	TGTGCCAGTAAAATCCGGGGGACCCCGATGAACACTGAAGCTTTCTTT
-	TRBV27	TRBJ2-2	-	CASSSSPSNTGELFF	TGTGCCAGCAGTTCGTCGCCTTCGAACACCGGGGAGCTGTTTTTT
-	TRBV2	TRBJ1-2	-	CASSEARQGYGYTF	TGTGCCAGCAGTGAAGCGCGGCAGGGCTATGGCTACACCTTC
-	TRBV4-1	TRBJ1-4	few	CASSHQGTNEKLFF	TGCGCCAGCAGCCACCAGGGAACTAATGAAAAACTGTTTTTT
TRBD2	TRBV29-1	TRBJ2-3	-	CSVTGTSGRDTQYF	TGCAGCGTGACCGGGACTAGCGGGAGAGATACGCAGTATTTT
TRBD1	TRBV2	TRBJ2-5	-	CASRGDSQETQYF	TGTGCCAGCAGGGGGGACAGCCAGGAGACCCAGTACTTC
-	TRBV6-4	TRBJ2-1	few	CASSELGSLSYNEQFF	TGTGCCAGCAGTGAGCTCGGGAGTTTGTCCTACAATGAGCAGTTCTTC
-	TRBV9	TRBJ1-6	-	CASSVVPGGNSPLHF	TGTGCCAGCAGCGTAGTTCCAGGCGGGAATTCACCCCTCCACTTT
-	TRBV11-2	TRBJ2-1	-	CASSSVAPYNEQFF	TGTGCCAGCAGCTCGGTCGCACCCTACAATGAGCAGTTCTTC
-	TRBV27	TRBJ1-1	few	CASSLSLNTEAFF	TGTGCCAGCAGTTTGTCATTGAACACTGAAGCTTTCTTT
-	TRBV4-1	TRBJ1-6	-	CASSPFNGYNSPLHF	TGCGCCAGCAGCCCCTTCAACGGGTATAATTCACCCCTCCACTTT
TRBD1	TRBV28	TRBJ1-1	once	CASRGGRTEAFF	TGTGCCAGCAGAGGGGGCCGCACTGAAGCTTTCTTT
-	TRBV25-1	TRBJ1-1	-	CASSEYPGHAFF	TGTGCCAGCAGTGAATATCCGGGACACGCTTTCTTT